This TCR beta chain derives from a study of T-cell reconstitution after alpha-beta-depleted transplantation in children. This clonotype turned up a few times. The authors prepared the TCRbeta library with unique molecular identifiers. A single record per CDR3 protein comes from TCRdb applying MiXCR to the PCR reads. The sample lists 350,000 to 450,000 distinct CDR3 sequences; about 14% were seen once. Germline loops: CDR1 SGHRS, CDR2 YFSETQ. With V trimmed by 6 bases and J by 4 bases, 10 bases remained unmatched. This CDR3 is built from 15 residues. Sequencing used PBMCs, obtained from the stem cell graft. The sequence was collected from a human donor who donated a stem cell graft to a child with Fanconi anemia. The chain is built from TRBV5-1 and TRBJ2-1; 7 nucleotides line up with TRBD1. The DNA for the CDR3 is TGCGCCAGCACCGCCGGGACAGAGGTGTACAATGAGCAGTTCTTC. It codes for CASTAGTEVYNEQFF.